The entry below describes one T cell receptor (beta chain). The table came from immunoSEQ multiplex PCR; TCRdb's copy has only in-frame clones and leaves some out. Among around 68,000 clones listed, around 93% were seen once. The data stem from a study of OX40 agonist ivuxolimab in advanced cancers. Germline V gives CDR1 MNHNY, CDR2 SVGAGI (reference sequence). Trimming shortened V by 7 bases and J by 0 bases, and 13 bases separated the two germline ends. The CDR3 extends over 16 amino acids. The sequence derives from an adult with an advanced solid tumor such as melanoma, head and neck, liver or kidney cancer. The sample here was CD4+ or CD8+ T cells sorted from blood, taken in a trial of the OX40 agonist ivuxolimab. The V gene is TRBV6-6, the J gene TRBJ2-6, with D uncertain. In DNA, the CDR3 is TGTGCCAGCACCCAAACCAGTTTCTCTGGGGCCAACGTCCTGACTTTC. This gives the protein CASTQTSFSGANVLTF.